The 12 T cell receptor beta chains presented below share a single source sample, sequenced in a study of blood T cell repertoires in COVID-19. Measured with immunoSEQ multiplex PCR; TCRdb has only the in-frame clones, and not every one. The table shows over 200,000 clones, with 75% to 90% occurring only once. The specimen was peripheral blood. The source of these receptors is a man aged 35 to 55 with acute or convalescent COVID-19.

This sequence joins TRBV19 and TRBJ2-1, with D perhaps TRBD2 (5 bases). CDR3 length: 13 amino acids. Trimming removed 2 bases at V and 6 bases at J, with 8 bases between. Germline V gives CDR1 LNHDA, CDR2 SQIVND (reference sequence). CDR3 in amino acids: CASSITSSNEQFF. In DNA, the CDR3 is TGTGCCAGTAGTATAACTAGTAGCAATGAGCAGTTCTTC. Using reference TRBV19 and TRBJ2-1 for the parts outside the CDR3, the full variable domain is DGGITQSPKYLFRKEGQNVTLSCEQNLNHDAMYWYRQDPGQGLRLIYYSQIVNDFQKGDIAEGYSVSREKKESFPLTVTSAQKNPTAFYLCASSITSSNEQFFGPGTRLTVL.

The chain joins TRBV3-1 (or the pseudogene TRBV3-2) to TRBJ2-7, with D perhaps matching TRBD2 (5 bases). CDR1 LGHDT and CDR2 YNNKEL come from the germline V gene (reference sequence). The CDR3 runs 15 residues. V was trimmed by 1 base and J by 7 bases, leaving 17 bases between them. The CDR3 region is CASSQGEWSPGEQYF. The CDR3 DNA reads TGTGCCAGCAGCCAAGGGGAGTGGTCCCCGGGGGAGCAGTACTTC.

The chain employs TRBV28 and TRBJ2-7; 7 bases fit TRBD1. V lost 0 bases and J lost 7; bases outside the gene matches: 9. Germline V gene lookup returns CDR1 MDHEN and CDR2 SYDVKM. This CDR3 contains 15 residues. The CDR3 DNA sequence: TGTGCCAGCAGTTTATGGCCGGACAGGTCGCAGGAGCAGTACTTC. Protein: CASSLWPDRSQEQYF.

The rearrangement joins TRBV3-1 (or the pseudogene TRBV3-2) to TRBJ2-5; the D gene is possibly TRBD1 (5 bases). Germline V lookup: CDR1 LGHDT, CDR2 YNNKEL (reference sequence). The CDR3 has 15 residues. The V end was cut by 0 bases, the J end by 3 bases, with 11 bases between. CDR3 DNA sequence: TGTGCCAGCAGCCAAGAAGAGGTAGGGGAAGAGACCCAGTACTTC. It is translated as CASSQEEVGEETQYF.

V usage is TRBV12-3 or TRBV12-4 and J usage is TRBJ2-7; D may be TRBD2 (5 bases). Deletions cut 6 bases from V and 7 bases from J, with 10 bases between. The CDR3 sequence is 11 residues long. CDR3 bases: TGTGCCAGCAGATCAAGAGGGGAGCAGTACTTC. This translates into CASRSRGEQYF.

The chain is built from TRBV11-2 and TRBJ2-5, with D maybe TRBD2 (5 bases). Trimming shortened V by 2 bases and J by 5 bases, and 15 bases separated the two germline ends. Germline CDR1 SGHAT, CDR2 FQNNGV. This CDR3 has 15 amino acids. The DNA of the CDR3 is TGTGCCAGCAGCTTAATCGAGGAGGAGTTGGAGACCCAGTACTTC. Protein product: CASSLIEEELETQYF.

CDR3 coding DNA: TGTGCCTGGAGTCCTGGACAGAATGAGCAGTTCTTC. Translation: CAWSPGQNEQFF. This chain links TRBV30 with TRBJ2-1; D might be TRBD1 (6 bases). This CDR3 spans 12 amino acids. Trimming left V 2 bases short and J 7 bases short, with 9 bases between. Per germline, CDR1 GTSNPN and CDR2 SVGIG (reference sequence).

The V and J genes are TRBV6-6 and TRBJ2-3, with TRBD2 identical over 7 bases. V dropped 5 bases and J dropped 2; count of bases not matched to a gene: 10. The CDR3 spans 16 residues. Germline CDR1 is MNHNY and CDR2 is SVGAGI (reference sequence). The CDR3 is CASSGLASGNTDTQYF. In DNA, the CDR3 is TGTGCCAGCAGTGGGTTGGCTAGCGGCAACACAGATACGCAGTATTTT.

This clone was observed a few times. This CDR3 is CASSPPGQGAPDTQYF. The CDR3 nucleotides are TGTGCCAGCAGCCCTCCGGGACAGGGGGCTCCAGATACGCAGTATTTT. The chain carries TRBV7-7 and TRBJ2-3, with 12 bases fitting TRBD1. V shed 5 bases and J 4 bases; nucleotides not matched to a gene: 7. Germline V gene data show CDR1 as SSHAT and CDR2 as FNYEAQ (reference sequence). The CDR3 is made up of 16 amino acids. Together with reference TRBV7-7 and TRBJ2-3, the CDR3 gives the full variable domain: GAGVSQSPRYKVTKRGQDVTLRCDPISSHATLYWYQQALGQGPEFLTYFNYEAQPDKSGLPSDRFSAERPEGSISTLTIQRTEQRDSAMYRCASSPPGQGAPDTQYFGPGTRLTVL.

V gene TRBV30 combines with J gene TRBJ1-1; tentative D call: TRBD1 (6 bases). CDR1 and CDR2 from the germline V gene are GTSNPN and SVGIG (reference sequence). The ends were cut back, 4 bases at V and 5 bases at J, with 14 bases in the middle. The CDR3 is 13 residues long. The CDR3 loop reads CAWTIATGTEAFF. CDR3 DNA sequence: TGTGCCTGGACTATCGCTACAGGGACTGAAGCTTTCTTT.

This chain connects TRBV5-1 to TRBJ2-7; 10 nucleotides line up with TRBD2. Trimming at V came to 3 bases and at J to 3 bases, leaving 6 bases not matched to a gene. CDR1 and CDR2 from the germline V gene are SGHRS and YFSETQ. The CDR3 is made up of 15 amino acids. Here the CDR3 DNA reads TGCGCCAGCAGCTCTGGACTAGCGGCTTACTACGAGCAGTACTTC. Translation gives CASSSGLAAYYEQYF.

The table lists this clone with a count of one. This chain uses TRBV18 with TRBJ2-3, with TRBD2 identical over 7 bases. The CDR3 has 15 amino acids. Per germline, CDR1 KGHSH and CDR2 LQKENI. V lost 3 bases to trimming and J lost 3 bases; unmatched junction nucleotides: 6. In DNA form, the CDR3 reads TGTGCCAGCTCACCGGGGACGGGACTAACAGATACGCAGTATTTT. It yields the protein CASSPGTGLTDTQYF.